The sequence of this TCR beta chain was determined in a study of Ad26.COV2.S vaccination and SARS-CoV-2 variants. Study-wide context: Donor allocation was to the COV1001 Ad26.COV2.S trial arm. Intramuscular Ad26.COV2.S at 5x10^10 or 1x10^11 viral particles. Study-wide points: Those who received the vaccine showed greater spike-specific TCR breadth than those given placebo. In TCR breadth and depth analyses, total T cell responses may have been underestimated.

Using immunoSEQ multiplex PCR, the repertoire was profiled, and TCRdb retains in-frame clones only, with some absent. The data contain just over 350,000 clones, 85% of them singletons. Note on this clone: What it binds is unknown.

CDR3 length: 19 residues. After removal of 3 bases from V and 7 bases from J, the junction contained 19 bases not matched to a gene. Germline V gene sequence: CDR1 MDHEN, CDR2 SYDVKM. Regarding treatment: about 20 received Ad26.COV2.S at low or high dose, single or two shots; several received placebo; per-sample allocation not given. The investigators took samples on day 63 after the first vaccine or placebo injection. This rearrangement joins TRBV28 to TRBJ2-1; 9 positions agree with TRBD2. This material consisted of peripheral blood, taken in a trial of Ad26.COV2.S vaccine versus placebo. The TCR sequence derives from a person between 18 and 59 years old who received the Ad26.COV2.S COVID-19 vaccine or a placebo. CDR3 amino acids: CASSFGLGLAGKIWNEQFF. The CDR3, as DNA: TGTGCCAGCAGTTTCGGACTGGGGCTAGCGGGAAAAATTTGGAATGAGCAGTTCTTC.